This T cell receptor (beta chain) appears in the sequencing data of a study of T cell responses to AZD1222 COVID-19 vaccine. About the study: Pooling of second doses given at about 4 or about 12 weeks was done.

As regards this clone: Its antigen is not identified.

V lost 0 bases to trimming and J lost 7 bases; unmatched junction nucleotides: 4. The CDR3 is 15 residues long. Germline CDR1 and CDR2: KGHDR and SFDVKD. Findings and caveats of the study: CD4 TCRs covered the whole spike, strongest at regions 160-218 and 743-854. The donor group comprised mostly white British people and more females; the analysis possibly underestimated clonal diversity.

TCRdb keeps only in-frame clones here, not all; method: immunoSEQ multiplex PCR. The sample contains tens of thousands of clones, 65% to 85% of which appear only once. Sequences were derived from peripheral blood, sampled on day 0 of AZD1222 vaccination. The V call is TRBV24-1, the J call TRBJ2-1; 8 nucleotides line up with TRBD1. This sequence originates from an adult in good health. CDR3 bases: TGTGCCACCAGTGATTTGGCGCAGGGGGCTAATGAGCAGTTCTTC. Protein sequence: CATSDLAQGANEQFF.